The sequence of this T cell receptor (beta chain) was determined in a study of radiation and T cells in renal cell carcinoma. Some clones are missing from TCRdb's copy, which holds only in-frame ones; the method was immunoSEQ multiplex PCR. This sample has roughly 120,000 clones, with 80% to 90% found just once. The table lists this clone with a count of one. V shed 7 bases and J 6 bases; nucleotides not matched to a gene: 6. Germline loops: CDR1 SGHTA, CDR2 FQGTGA. The CDR3 runs to 13 residues. The time point was: blood 2 weeks post-SBRT. Treatment described: 15 Gy SBRT to primary tumor, nephrectomy 4 weeks later.

The sequencing here drew on blood, taken from a patient whose treatment included radiotherapy and nephrectomy. The V call is TRBV7-3, the J call TRBJ1-5; TRBD1 agrees at 7 bases. The clonotype comes from a woman between 55 and 75 years old with renal cell carcinoma. The CDR3 reads CASTRQGGQPQHF. CDR3 nucleotides: TGTGCCAGCACACGACAGGGAGGTCAGCCCCAGCATTTT.